This T cell receptor (beta chain) is from a study of beta chain features in type 1 diabetes. Study details: The study found patients and healthy donors alike in age, gender and cell yields. Sorted cells examined across all samples numbered 95 million to 120 million.

Sampling consisted of one heparinised blood draw per donor, averaging around 100 mL. Trimming left V 8 bases short and J 2 bases short, with 6 bases between. CDR3 length equals 12 residues. Looked up from germline, CDR1 is SGHTA and CDR2 is FQGNSA. All of the isolated RNA was reverse transcribed, so expressed TCRB transcripts were sequenced. TCRdb's table, derived via immunoSEQ multiplex PCR, lists solely in-frame clones and lacks some. The sample shows approximately 120,000 clones, under 40% of them seen only once. Source material: stem cell memory CD4+ T cells from blood. The sequence was obtained from a woman between 18 and 30 years old in good health. The chain combines TRBV7-2 with TRBJ2-2; D uncertain. CDR3 DNA sequence: TGTGCCAGCTGGAGAAACACCGGGGAGCTGTTTTTT. Translation gives CASWRNTGELFF.